This T cell receptor (beta chain) was sequenced during a study of T cells after yellow fever vaccination. On the study more broadly: SMART-Seq v4 Ultra Low Input served to prepare low-cell-number fractions.

The CDR3 consists of 14 residues. Deletions cut 2 bases from V and 4 bases from J, with 12 bases between. CDR1 and CDR2 (germline): SGHRS, YFSETQ. As TCR cDNA was made by 5'RACE template switching, a universal primer site and UMIs were added. TCRdb recomputed calls from the 5' RACE reads with MiXCR, one row per CDR3 protein. The sample consists of some 69,000 distinct CDR3 sequences, approximately 5% of them appearing once. The study's findings and limits: A weaker but faster secondary response was observed, peaking on day 5 versus 15. Overall, a small share of clonotypes was seen in both CD4 and CD8 compartments.

This clonotype was counted ten times or more. The antigen remains unidentified. This receptor was taken from a man in his late teens or twenties who received the YFV17D yellow fever vaccine. The source was CD4+ T cells sorted from PBMCs, collected approximately 16 days after the first yellow fever vaccination. The J gene is TRBJ2-5, the V gene TRBV5-1; D is unresolved. The CDR3 loop reads CASSFGTTRETQYF. CDR3 DNA: TGCGCCAGCAGCTTTGGCACGACGAGAGAGACCCAGTACTTC.